This paragraph covers one TCR beta chain sequence. As yet, its antigen is unknown. The investigators amplified TCR beta CDR3 regions from RNA transcripts. The HTBI primer set was used in a first-round RT-PCR of the TCR CDR3. TCRdb called the multiplex PCR reads again in MiXCR, with one record for every CDR3 protein. This sample yields about 480,000 distinct CDR3 sequences, of which roughly 14% are seen a single time; about a sixth belongs to the top ten. These data are taken from a study of T cells in Graves' hyperthyroidism and ophthalmopathy. Study results and limitations: The model's output predicted ophthalmopathy at a median of roughly 6 months prior to onset.

No progression to ophthalmopathy during 18 months of follow-up defined stable disease. Any patient presenting with uncontrolled infection, other autoimmune disease, pregnancy or lactation was left out. Every diagnosis used clinical symptoms, serum thyroxine and TRAb, thyroid ultrasound and orbital computed tomography. Sequencing was done on a sample of blood. The TCR originated in a woman aged 18-29 years with Graves' hyperthyroidism.

In nucleotides, the CDR3 is TGCGCCAGCAGCTTCCGGTATAGCTCCTACGAGCAGTACTTC. Translation: CASSFRYSSYEQYF. The chain recombines TRBV5-1 with TRBJ2-7; no reliable D call. Germline loops: CDR1 SGHRS, CDR2 YFSETQ. This CDR3 is 14 amino acids long. Between the trimmed V and J ends, which lost 2 bases and 0 bases, there was a span of 9 bases.